This entry features one TCR beta chain sequence. Its antigen is still unknown. The CDR3 regions of TCR beta were amplified from RNA transcripts. A first-round RT-PCR of the TCR CDR3 used the HTBI primer set. TCRdb re-analysed the multiplex PCR reads in MiXCR, keeping a single row per CDR3 protein. Of approximately 400,000 distinct CDR3 sequences in the sample, approximately 14% were seen once. Together with thyroid ultrasound, orbital computed tomography, serum thyroxine and TRAb, clinical symptoms were used for diagnoses. This record belongs to a study of T cells in Graves' hyperthyroidism and ophthalmopathy. Study results and limitations: Ophthalmopathy was model-predicted a median 6.5 months pre-onset. In blood, most of the thyroid clonotypes expanded above 0.001 were also present.

Material for sequencing was blood. The clonotype originates from a woman under 30 with Graves' hyperthyroidism that later progressed to Graves' ophthalmopathy.

The DNA of the CDR3 is TGTGCCAGCAGCCCGGAAACGGGAGCGGACACCGGGGAGCTGTTTTTT. It codes for CASSPETGADTGELFF. This sequence joins TRBV13 and TRBJ2-2; the D gene is possibly TRBD2 (6 bases). This CDR3 contains 16 residues. The V gene's germline CDR1 is PRHDT and CDR2 FYEKMQ (reference sequence). Between the trimmed V and J ends, which lost 5 bases and 3 bases, there was a span of 16 bases.